One sample yielded the 5 T cell receptor beta chains listed below, sequenced in a study of CD8+ T cells in alopecia areata (dated by TCRdb to the late 2010s). The library was built by means of the immunoSEQ multiplex PCR assay. For TCR sequencing, RNA was extracted from every sample and reverse transcribed into cDNA to serve as template. Not all clones reach the TCRdb copy of this immuneACCESS table, which keeps in-frame sequences only. Checked studies attribute under half of the gap to unresolved V genes and leave the rest unexplained. This sample is represented by around 80,000 clones; roughly half of them were singletons. The ten most abundant clones make up 5.5% to 6% of the sample. Sequencing input: NKG2D-high CD8+ T cells sorted from blood. This specimen's cell subset or site label, interpreted: sorted CD8+ NKG2D-high blood T cells. These receptors all come from a human donor with alopecia areata.

The chain employs TRBV30 and TRBJ2-7, with a possible D match to TRBD2 (5 bases). Germline V lookup: CDR1 GTSNPN, CDR2 SVGIG (reference sequence). This CDR3 comprises 13 residues. V was trimmed by 2 bases and J by 3 bases, leaving 11 bases between them. This CDR3 is CAWSIDGDYEQYF. CDR3 DNA: TGTGCCTGGAGTATTGACGGGGACTACGAGCAGTACTTC.

The rearrangement joins TRBV4-1 to TRBJ2-3; no definite D call. The CDR3 consists of 12 residues. The V gene lost 1 base and the J gene lost 4 bases, with 3 bases spanning the gap. Germline values: CDR1 MGHRA, CDR2 YSYEKL. CDR3 loop: CASSQGSDTQYF. The CDR3 DNA reads as TGCGCCAGCAGCCAAGGGTCAGATACGCAGTATTTT.

This chain connects TRBV5-4 to TRBJ2-1; D is undetermined. The CDR3 loop spans 13 amino acids. V was shortened by 3 bases and J by 8 bases, with 12 bases between the two germline ends. Germline values: CDR1 SGHNT, CDR2 YYREEE (reference sequence). CDR3 sequence (DNA): TGTGCCAGCAGCTCTACCCTAGGACATGAGCAGTTCTTC. Its protein is CASSSTLGHEQFF. Full variable domain (remainder filled in from reference TRBV5-4 and TRBJ2-1): ETGVTQSPTHLIKTRGQQVTLRCSSQSGHNTVSWYQQALGQGPQFIFQYYREEENGRGNFPPRFSGLQFPNYSSELNVNALELDDSALYLCASSSTLGHEQFFGPGTRLTVL.

There are a few counts of this clone. V gene TRBV29-1 combines with J gene TRBJ2-2; 10 nucleotides align to TRBD1. The CDR3 totals 13 residues. Germline lookup yields CDR1 SQVTM and CDR2 ANQGSEA. V lost 6 bases to trimming and J lost 8 bases; unmatched junction nucleotides: 6. The CDR3 bases are TGCAGCGTCCGGGACAGGGGTTCGGGGGAGCTGTTTTTT. Encoded protein: CSVRDRGSGELFF.

As regards this clone: A read error may produce the germline difference seen at one junction end. This chain joins TRBV9 and TRBJ2-3, with a tentative D call TRBD2 (5 bases). This CDR3 comprises 10 residues. CDR1 SGDLS and CDR2 YYNGEE come from the germline V gene. The CDR3 region has the DNA TGTGCCAGCAGCGAACTAGTTCAGGATTTT. Translated: CASSELVQDF.